Each of the 14 T cell receptor beta chains below was sequenced from the same sample in a study of blood T cell repertoires in COVID-19. TCRdb's table, derived via immunoSEQ multiplex PCR, lists solely in-frame clones and lacks some. The sample includes roughly 70,000 clones, less than 75% of them seen just once. The material sequenced was peripheral blood. These receptors were taken from a man aged 55 to 70 with acute or convalescent COVID-19.

The V gene is TRBV5-1, the J gene TRBJ2-2, with TRBD1 matching over 10 bases. The CDR3 loop spans 15 amino acids. V shed 3 bases, J shed 6 bases, and the junction held 5 bases outside the gene matches. Germline V gene data show CDR1 as SGHRS and CDR2 as YFSETQ. The CDR3 here is CASSSGQGGSGELFF. The DNA of the CDR3 is TGCGCCAGCAGCTCCGGACAGGGGGGGTCCGGGGAGCTGTTTTTT.

This clone was found a few times. The chain uses TRBV2 and TRBJ2-3; TRBD2 matches at 14 bases. Germline lookup yields CDR1 SNHLY and CDR2 FYNNEI. The CDR3 consists of 16 residues. Trimming took 6 bases from V and 3 from J; bases not matched to a gene: 5. The CDR3 DNA reads TGTGCCAGCAGCGGGACTAGCGGGGGTTTAACAGATACGCAGTATTTT. It yields the protein CASSGTSGGLTDTQYF.

CDR3: CASSLGVAGVQETQYF. In nucleotides, the CDR3 is TGTGCCAGCAGCTTGGGTGTAGCGGGGGTGCAGGAGACCCAGTACTTC. The chain combines TRBV5-6 with TRBJ2-5, with TRBD2 matching over 9 bases. J was trimmed by 5 bases and V by 0 bases; bases with no gene match: 8. The CDR3 is made up of 16 amino acids. Germline CDR1 and CDR2: SGHDT and YYEEEE.

The V gene is TRBV11-3, the J gene TRBJ2-1; 11 bases fit TRBD2. V lost 4 bases to trimming and J lost 5 bases; unmatched junction nucleotides: 4. Germline values: CDR1 SGHNT, CDR2 YENEEA. CDR3 length equals 15 residues. In DNA, the CDR3 is TGTGCCAGCAGCTATATGGGACTAGCGGACAATGAGCAGTTCTTC. As protein: CASSYMGLADNEQFF.

V and J are TRBV7-9 and TRBJ2-3, with TRBD2 identical over 8 bases. CDR1 SEHNR and CDR2 FQNEAQ come from the germline V gene (reference sequence). Trimming at V came to 3 bases and at J to 4 bases, leaving 12 bases not matched to a gene. This CDR3 contains 17 residues. The CDR3, as DNA: TGTGCCAGCAGCTTCACAGAGCGGGGGAGACCTTCAGATACGCAGTATTTT. Translation: CASSFTERGRPSDTQYF. The complete variable domain, with remaining parts taken from reference TRBV7-9 and TRBJ2-3, reads DTGVSQNPRHKITKRGQNVTFRCDPISEHNRLYWYRQTLGQGPEFLTYFQNEAQLEKSRLLSDRFSAERPKGSFSTLEIQRTEQGDSAMYLCASSFTERGRPSDTQYFGPGTRLTVL.

V is TRBV7-9 and J is TRBJ2-3; D not resolved. This CDR3 has 13 amino acids. Trimming took off 3 bases at V and 5 bases at J, with 9 bases between the two ends. The V gene's germline CDR1 is SEHNR and CDR2 FQNEAQ (reference sequence). Here the CDR3 DNA reads TGTGCCAGCAGCTTGCTTAGTGGAGATACGCAGTATTTT. Translated: CASSLLSGDTQYF.

This clone was observed a single time. V usage is TRBV6-1 and J usage is TRBJ2-1, with 8 bases that match TRBD2. The CDR3 totals 14 residues. The V gene end was trimmed by 3 bases and the J gene end by 8 bases; junction bases not matched to a gene: 6. CDR1 MNHNS and CDR2 SASEGT come from the germline V gene. CDR3: CASSDLTGGYEQFF. The DNA of the CDR3 is TGTGCCAGCAGTGATTTGACGGGAGGGTATGAGCAGTTCTTC.

This clone was picked up one time. The chain carries TRBV7-3 and TRBJ2-3; a possible D gene is TRBD2 (5 bases). V gave up 4 bases and J gave up 2 bases, with 10 bases separating them. The CDR3 is made up of 14 amino acids. Germline CDR1 SGHTA, CDR2 FQGTGA. CDR3 nucleotide sequence: TGTGCCAGCAGCTCCGGACTTGTCACAGATACGCAGTATTTT. This translates into CASSSGLVTDTQYF.

CDR3: CASSGSLGGRESPLHF. CDR3 bases: TGTGCCAGCAGTGGTAGTTTGGGAGGGAGGGAATCACCCCTCCACTTT. V and J are TRBV6-1 and TRBJ1-6, with unresolved D. V was cut by 4 bases and J by 10 bases, with 20 bases left in between. Per the germline V gene, CDR1 is MNHNS and CDR2 is SASEGT. The CDR3 sequence is 16 residues long.

The chain carries TRBV3-1 (or the pseudogene TRBV3-2) and TRBJ1-3; a possible D gene is TRBD1 (5 bases). Germline assignment: CDR1 LGHDT and CDR2 YNNKEL (reference sequence). V lost 6 bases to trimming and J lost 0 bases, with 12 bases between them. This CDR3 contains 15 residues. The CDR3 reads CASRSHRTSGNTIYF. CDR3 in DNA: TGTGCCAGCAGATCCCACAGGACCTCTGGAAACACCATATATTTT.

The chain links TRBV18 to TRBJ1-1; TRBD1 might be the D (6 bases). Germline V gene lookup returns CDR1 KGHSH and CDR2 LQKENI. V was cut by 6 bases and J by 3 bases, with 14 bases left in between. This CDR3 has 14 residues. CDR3 region: CASSPNRDDTEAFF. The CDR3 bases are TGTGCCAGCTCCCCGAACAGGGATGACACTGAAGCTTTCTTT.

V usage is TRBV5-1 and J usage is TRBJ2-2, with TRBD1 matching over 8 bases. This CDR3 spans 15 amino acids. Germline-derived CDR1 and CDR2 are SGHRS and YFSETQ. V shed 4 bases and J 3 bases; nucleotides not matched to a gene: 5. CDR3 sequence: CASSLDRGDTGELFF. CDR3 nucleotides: TGCGCCAGCAGCCTCGACAGGGGCGACACCGGGGAGCTGTTTTTT.

This clone was detected once. The J gene is TRBJ2-7, the V gene TRBV5-1; 9 bases match TRBD2. V trimming: 4 bases; J trimming: 2 bases; junction bases outside the gene matches: 4. In germline, CDR1 is SGHRS, CDR2 YFSETQ. This CDR3 has 14 amino acids. As DNA, the CDR3 is TGCGCCAGCAGCAAGCAGCGGGAGGCCTACGAGCAGTACTTC. Encoded protein: CASSKQREAYEQYF.

The chain links TRBV20-1 to TRBJ2-1, with no clear D. The CDR3 consists of 11 residues. Trimming removed 3 bases at V and 6 bases at J, with 6 bases between. Germline CDR1 is DFQATT and CDR2 is SNEGSKA (reference sequence). CDR3 residues: CSASGSNEQFF. The CDR3 DNA follows: TGCAGTGCTAGTGGTAGCAATGAGCAGTTCTTC.